This T cell receptor beta chain derives from a study of Ad26.COV2.S vaccination and SARS-CoV-2 variants. About the study: Doses of Ad26.COV2.S were injected into muscle once or twice, 56 days apart. The study, taken as a whole, reports: In vaccinated individuals, spike-specific CD8+ and CD4+ T cell responses reportedly displayed substantial breadth. Responses of T cells in total may have been underestimated by the TCR breadth and depth analyses.

This clone has a single count. Its antigen is unidentified. As for treatment: 15 to 20 received Ad26.COV2.S at low or high dose, single or two shots; roughly 5 received placebo; per-sample allocation not given. Vaccine and placebo recipients were sampled on day 63 after the first injection. Here immunoSEQ multiplex PCR was the method, and the copy in TCRdb shows in-frame clones only, minus some. The sample has 450,000 to 550,000 clones; 75% to 90% are singletons. The V gene lost 6 bases and the J gene lost 8 bases, with 14 bases spanning the gap. CDR1 MDHEN and CDR2 SYDVKM come from the germline V gene. CDR3 length: 13 residues.

The chain joins TRBV28 to TRBJ2-4; D might be TRBD2 (5 bases). Sequenced here: peripheral blood, sampled in a trial of Ad26.COV2.S vaccine versus placebo. The sequence derives from a person aged 18-65 years who received the Ad26.COV2.S COVID-19 vaccine or a placebo. CDR3 nucleotides: TGTGCCAGCAGGACTTGGGCGGGTGACATTCAGTACTTC. Its protein product is CASRTWAGDIQYF.